This T cell receptor (beta chain) was recorded in a study of T cells in Graves' hyperthyroidism and ophthalmopathy. Overall study context: Once the initial diagnosis was made, peripheral blood was obtained before any treatment. Whole-study findings and limits: Most thyroid clonotypes expanded above 0.001 were also detected in blood. A median around six months before onset, the model predicted ophthalmopathy.

Per germline, CDR1 SEHNR and CDR2 FQNEAQ (reference sequence). Trimming removed 3 bases from V and 9 bases from J, with 9 bases in between. This CDR3 spans 13 amino acids. This clonotype turned up a few times. Its antigen is unknown. Diagnosis of hyperthyroidism was new in patients aged 18 to 65, and its duration was under 2 months. Researchers amplified the TCR beta CDR3 regions from RNA transcripts. First-round RT-PCR with HTBI primers amplified the TCR CDR3 region. TCRdb processed the multiplex PCR reads anew with MiXCR; each CDR3 protein has one entry. Among about 500,000 distinct CDR3 sequences, around 15% were seen once, and the ten largest hold under 20%.

The receptor comes from a woman aged 18-29 years with Graves' hyperthyroidism. Sequenced: blood. The chain recombines TRBV7-9 with TRBJ1-6, with D unresolved. The CDR3 region is CASSLMVLSPLHF. The DNA of the CDR3 is TGTGCCAGCAGCTTGATGGTCCTTTCACCCCTCCACTTT.